Listed below are T cell receptor beta chains from one sample, sequenced in a study of response to subunit inactivated influenza vaccine. A single record per CDR3 protein comes from TCRdb applying MiXCR to the RT-PCR reads. The table shows almost 250,000 distinct CDR3 sequences, with more than 9% occurring only once. The sequences come from non-naive T cells sorted from PBMCs, collected roughly 2 weeks before vaccination. These receptors were obtained from a man aged 45-60 years who received an inactivated influenza vaccine. The CDR3 runs from the conserved cysteine through the conserved F or W. The D gene is left open where the match is weak. Clone size is stated in some rows and not others, as once, few, many or a class when expanded.

v_call: TRBV12-3/TRBV12-4; clone_size: .; d_call: TRBD1; j_call: TRBJ2-4; cdr3_length: 14; cdr3_aa: CASSGTGSKNIQYF; cdr3_nt: TGTGCCAGCAGCGGGACAGGGTCCAAAAACATTCAGTACTTC
v_call: TRBV7-2; clone_size: few; d_call: .; j_call: TRBJ2-5; cdr3_length: 17; cdr3_aa: CASSPSLGRRSRETQYF; cdr3_nt: TGTGCCAGCAGCCCGTCCTTAGGGAGGCGTAGCAGAGAGACCCAGTACTTC
v_call: TRBV3-1; clone_size: .; d_call: .; j_call: TRBJ1-2; cdr3_length: 14; cdr3_aa: CASSPGRPGEGYTF; cdr3_nt: TGTGCCAGCAGCCCCGGTCGGCCAGGGGAAGGCTACACCTTC
v_call: TRBV24-1; clone_size: many; d_call: TRBD1; j_call: TRBJ2-1; cdr3_length: 15; cdr3_aa: CATSDPGQGTNEQFF; cdr3_nt: TGTGCCACCAGTGATCCGGGACAGGGAACCAATGAGCAGTTCTTC
v_call: TRBV7-9; clone_size: few; d_call: .; j_call: TRBJ1-2; cdr3_length: 13; cdr3_aa: CASSYGPWEGYTF; cdr3_nt: TGTGCCAGCAGCTATGGCCCTTGGGAAGGCTACACCTTC
v_call: TRBV27; clone_size: few; d_call: .; j_call: TRBJ1-5; cdr3_length: 19; cdr3_aa: CASSLYIPIGSGGNQPQHF; cdr3_nt: TGTGCCAGCAGTCTCTACATTCCCATCGGATCAGGGGGCAATCAGCCCCAGCATTTT
v_call: TRBV28; clone_size: .; d_call: .; j_call: TRBJ2-5; cdr3_length: 15; cdr3_aa: CATSTLRGLRETQYF; cdr3_nt: TGTGCCACCTCAACCCTGCGGGGGCTACGGGAGACCCAGTACTTC
v_call: TRBV5-5; clone_size: many; d_call: .; j_call: TRBJ1-5; cdr3_length: 15; cdr3_aa: CASSDDGYSNQPQHF; cdr3_nt: TGTGCCAGCAGCGACGACGGTTATAGCAATCAGCCCCAGCATTTT
v_call: TRBV30; clone_size: few; d_call: TRBD2; j_call: TRBJ2-4; cdr3_length: 13; cdr3_aa: CAWSDPGTSGGRF; cdr3_nt: TGTGCCTGGAGTGACCCCGGGACTAGCGGGGGACGCTTC
v_call: TRBV7-6; clone_size: few; d_call: TRBD2; j_call: TRBJ2-1; cdr3_length: 17; cdr3_aa: CASSPGTSGRLYNEQFF; cdr3_nt: TGTGCCAGCAGCCCAGGGACTAGCGGGAGGTTGTACAATGAGCAGTTCTTC
v_call: TRBV9; clone_size: many; d_call: .; j_call: TRBJ2-1; cdr3_length: 15; cdr3_aa: CASSVGGGAYNEQFF; cdr3_nt: TGTGCCAGCAGCGTAGGAGGGGGAGCCTACAATGAGCAGTTCTTC
v_call: TRBV6-2/TRBV6-3; clone_size: many; d_call: TRBD1; j_call: TRBJ1-5; cdr3_length: 16; cdr3_aa: CASTNQATGLNQPQHF; cdr3_nt: TGTGCCAGCACGAACCAAGCGACAGGGCTCAATCAGCCCCAGCATTTT
v_call: TRBV7-6; clone_size: .; d_call: TRBD1; j_call: TRBJ2-7; cdr3_length: 14; cdr3_aa: CASSSGQGGYEQYF; cdr3_nt: TGTGCCAGCAGCTCCGGACAGGGGGGTTACGAGCAGTACTTC
v_call: TRBV5-1; clone_size: many; d_call: .; j_call: TRBJ1-2; cdr3_length: 14; cdr3_aa: CASSSGSSKDGYTF; cdr3_nt: TGCGCCAGCAGCTCGGGGTCCTCAAAGGATGGCTACACCTTC
v_call: TRBV20-1; clone_size: few; d_call: .; j_call: TRBJ2-7; cdr3_length: 11; cdr3_aa: CSASVNYEQYF; cdr3_nt: TGCAGTGCTAGTGTTAACTACGAGCAGTACTTC
v_call: TRBV7-9; clone_size: .; d_call: .; j_call: TRBJ2-5; cdr3_length: 12; cdr3_aa: CASSAEGETQYF; cdr3_nt: TGTGCCAGCAGCGCCGAGGGGGAGACCCAGTACTTC
v_call: TRBV5-5; clone_size: many; d_call: TRBD1; j_call: TRBJ1-6; cdr3_length: 16; cdr3_aa: CASRSSSQGYNSPLHF; cdr3_nt: TGTGCCAGCAGGTCCAGTTCACAGGGGTACAATTCACCCCTCCACTTT
v_call: TRBV24-1; clone_size: many; d_call: TRBD1; j_call: TRBJ2-3; cdr3_length: 15; cdr3_aa: CATSDPTNRGDTQYF; cdr3_nt: TGTGCCACCAGTGACCCTACAAACAGGGGCGATACGCAGTATTTT
v_call: TRBV4-3; clone_size: many; d_call: .; j_call: TRBJ1-1; cdr3_length: 17; cdr3_aa: CASSPMGDLKMNTEAFF; cdr3_nt: TGCGCCAGCAGCCCAATGGGGGACCTTAAAATGAACACTGAAGCTTTCTTT
v_call: TRBV28; clone_size: many; d_call: .; j_call: TRBJ2-2; cdr3_length: 20; cdr3_aa: CASSLWARGLLNSNTGELFF; cdr3_nt: TGTGCCAGCAGTTTATGGGCCAGGGGCCTTCTAAATTCGAACACCGGGGAGCTGTTTTTT
v_call: TRBV4-1; clone_size: many; d_call: .; j_call: TRBJ2-3; cdr3_length: 15; cdr3_aa: CASSQRSLGTDTQYF; cdr3_nt: TGCGCCAGCAGCCAGAGGTCCCTCGGCACAGATACGCAGTATTTT
v_call: TRBV27; clone_size: few; d_call: TRBD2; j_call: TRBJ2-7; cdr3_length: 16; cdr3_aa: CASSPRPMTSGYEQYF; cdr3_nt: TGTGCCAGCAGTCCCCGTCCTATGACTAGCGGGTACGAGCAGTACTTC
v_call: TRBV2; clone_size: few; d_call: .; j_call: TRBJ2-5; cdr3_length: 13; cdr3_aa: CASSEGYQETQYF; cdr3_nt: TGTGCCAGCAGTGAGGGGTACCAAGAGACCCAGTACTTC
v_call: TRBV6-5; clone_size: few; d_call: .; j_call: TRBJ2-5; cdr3_length: 14; cdr3_aa: CASSYWAGAETQYF; cdr3_nt: TGTGCCAGCAGTTACTGGGCAGGGGCAGAGACCCAGTACTTC
v_call: TRBV7-9; clone_size: few; d_call: .; j_call: TRBJ1-4; cdr3_length: 12; cdr3_aa: CASSPLGEKLFF; cdr3_nt: TGTGCCAGCAGCCCCTTGGGGGAAAAACTGTTTTTT
v_call: TRBV19; clone_size: .; d_call: .; j_call: TRBJ2-7; cdr3_length: 13; cdr3_aa: CASSIRDTYEQYF; cdr3_nt: TGTGCCAGTAGTATAAGGGATACCTACGAGCAGTACTTC
v_call: TRBV9; clone_size: many; d_call: TRBD2; j_call: TRBJ2-3; cdr3_length: 21; cdr3_aa: CASSPRWLGLAGGPSTDTQYF; cdr3_nt: TGTGCCAGCAGCCCTCGTTGGTTAGGACTAGCGGGGGGCCCTAGCACAGATACGCAGTATTTT
v_call: TRBV20-1; clone_size: few; d_call: .; j_call: TRBJ2-7; cdr3_length: 13; cdr3_aa: CSANYEGSYEQYF; cdr3_nt: TGCAGTGCTAATTACGAAGGGAGCTACGAGCAGTACTTC
v_call: TRBV4-1; clone_size: many; d_call: TRBD1; j_call: TRBJ1-4; cdr3_length: 15; cdr3_aa: CASSQETGINEKLFF; cdr3_nt: TGCGCCAGCAGCCAAGAGACAGGGATTAATGAAAAACTGTTTTTT
v_call: TRBV2; clone_size: many; d_call: TRBD2; j_call: TRBJ2-1; cdr3_length: 13; cdr3_aa: CASKLAGDNEQFF; cdr3_nt: TGTGCCAGCAAACTAGCGGGGGACAATGAGCAGTTCTTC
v_call: TRBV10-2; clone_size: few; d_call: TRBD1; j_call: TRBJ1-1; cdr3_length: 12; cdr3_aa: CASSRQGTEAFF; cdr3_nt: TGCGCCAGCAGTAGACAGGGGACTGAAGCTTTCTTT
v_call: TRBV20-1; clone_size: many; d_call: TRBD2; j_call: TRBJ2-3; cdr3_length: 17; cdr3_aa: CSASGASGRGYTDTQYF; cdr3_nt: TGCAGTGCTAGCGGGGCTAGCGGGAGAGGGTACACAGATACGCAGTATTTT
v_call: TRBV11-1; clone_size: many; d_call: .; j_call: TRBJ2-3; cdr3_length: 13; cdr3_aa: CAERPLSTDTQYF; cdr3_nt: TGTGCCGAGAGACCGCTTAGCACAGATACGCAGTATTTT
v_call: TRBV4-3; clone_size: few; d_call: .; j_call: TRBJ1-2; cdr3_length: 15; cdr3_aa: CASSQDRQFHNGYTF; cdr3_nt: TGCGCCAGCAGCCAAGACAGGCAGTTTCACAATGGCTACACCTTC
v_call: TRBV4-3; clone_size: many; d_call: TRBD1; j_call: TRBJ1-2; cdr3_length: 14; cdr3_aa: CASSQETGALGYTF; cdr3_nt: TGCGCCAGCAGCCAAGAAACAGGGGCCCTGGGCTACACCTTC
v_call: TRBV5-1; clone_size: few; d_call: .; j_call: TRBJ2-4; cdr3_length: 13; cdr3_aa: CASKPVAKNIQYF; cdr3_nt: TGCGCCAGCAAACCGGTAGCCAAAAACATTCAGTACTTC
v_call: TRBV29-1; clone_size: .; d_call: TRBD1; j_call: TRBJ2-3; cdr3_length: 13; cdr3_aa: CSVRGGHTDTQYF; cdr3_nt: TGCAGCGTTCGAGGGGGCCACACAGATACGCAGTATTTT
v_call: TRBV10-3; clone_size: few; d_call: .; j_call: TRBJ1-2; cdr3_length: 12; cdr3_aa: CAIGSIVDGYTF; cdr3_nt: TGTGCCATCGGGAGCATTGTGGATGGCTACACCTTC
v_call: TRBV5-1; clone_size: many; d_call: TRBD2; j_call: TRBJ2-2; cdr3_length: 16; cdr3_aa: CASSLTGLAGDGELFF; cdr3_nt: TGCGCCAGCAGCTTGACCGGACTAGCGGGGGACGGGGAGCTGTTTTTT
v_call: TRBV5-1; clone_size: few; d_call: TRBD1; j_call: TRBJ1-4; cdr3_length: 18; cdr3_aa: CASSPRTGDVTTNEKLFF; cdr3_nt: TGCGCCAGCAGCCCAAGGACAGGGGACGTCACAACTAATGAAAAACTGTTTTTT
v_call: TRBV7-2; clone_size: .; d_call: TRBD1; j_call: TRBJ2-1; cdr3_length: 14; cdr3_aa: CASSPGTGMVEQFF; cdr3_nt: TGTGCCAGCAGCCCCGGGACAGGGATGGTTGAGCAGTTCTTC